The clone carrying this T cell receptor beta chain was recorded at least ten times. These data are taken from a study of T-cell reconstitution after alpha-beta-depleted transplantation in children. Unique molecular identifiers were incorporated during preparation of the TCRbeta library. TCRdb redid the calling of the PCR reads with MiXCR, one entry per CDR3 protein. The sample holds roughly 590,000 distinct CDR3 sequences, 16% seen once. Trimming stripped 0 bases from V and 6 bases from J, with 14 bases between. This CDR3 comprises 16 residues. The chain joins TRBV12-3 or TRBV12-4 to TRBJ2-2; tentatively, D is TRBD1 or TRBD2 (5 bases each). The material was PBMCs from the stem cell graft donor, obtained from the stem cell graft. The receptor was derived from a human donor who donated a stem cell graft to a child with acute myeloid leukemia. CDR3 sequence: CASSLAHGTHAGELFF. The CDR3 DNA follows: TGTGCCAGCAGTTTAGCGCATGGGACCCACGCCGGGGAGCTGTTTTTT.